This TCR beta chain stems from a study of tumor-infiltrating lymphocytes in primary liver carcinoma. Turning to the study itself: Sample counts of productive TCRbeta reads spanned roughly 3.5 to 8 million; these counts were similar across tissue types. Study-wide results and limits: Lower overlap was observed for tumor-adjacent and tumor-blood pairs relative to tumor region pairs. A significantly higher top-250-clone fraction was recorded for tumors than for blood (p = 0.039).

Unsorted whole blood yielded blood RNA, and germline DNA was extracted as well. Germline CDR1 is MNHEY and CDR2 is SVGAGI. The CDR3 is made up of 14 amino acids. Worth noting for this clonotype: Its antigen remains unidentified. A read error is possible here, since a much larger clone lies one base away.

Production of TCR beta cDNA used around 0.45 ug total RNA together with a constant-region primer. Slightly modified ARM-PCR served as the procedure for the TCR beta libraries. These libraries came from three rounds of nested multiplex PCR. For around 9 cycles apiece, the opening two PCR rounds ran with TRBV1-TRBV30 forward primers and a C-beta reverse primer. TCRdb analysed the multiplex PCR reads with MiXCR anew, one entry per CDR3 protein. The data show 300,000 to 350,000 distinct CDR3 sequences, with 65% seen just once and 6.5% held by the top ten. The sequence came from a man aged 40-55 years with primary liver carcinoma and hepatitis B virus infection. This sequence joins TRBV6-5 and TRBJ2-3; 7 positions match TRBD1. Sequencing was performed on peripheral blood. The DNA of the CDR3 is TGTGTCAGCAGTTTCAACAGGGGCGCAGATACGCAGTATTTT. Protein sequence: CVSSFNRGADTQYF.